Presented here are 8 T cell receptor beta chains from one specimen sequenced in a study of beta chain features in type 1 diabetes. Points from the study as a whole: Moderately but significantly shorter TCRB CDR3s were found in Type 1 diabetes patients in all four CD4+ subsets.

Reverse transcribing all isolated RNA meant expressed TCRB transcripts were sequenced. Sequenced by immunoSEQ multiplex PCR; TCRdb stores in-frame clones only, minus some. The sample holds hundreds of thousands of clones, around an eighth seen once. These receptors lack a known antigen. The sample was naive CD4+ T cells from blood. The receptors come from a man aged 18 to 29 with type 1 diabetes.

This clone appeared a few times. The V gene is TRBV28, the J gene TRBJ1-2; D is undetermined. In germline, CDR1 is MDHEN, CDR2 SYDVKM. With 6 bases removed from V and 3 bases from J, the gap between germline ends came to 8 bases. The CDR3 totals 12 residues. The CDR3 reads CASSQDDYGYTF. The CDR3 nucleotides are TGTGCCAGCAGCCAGGATGACTATGGCTACACCTTC.

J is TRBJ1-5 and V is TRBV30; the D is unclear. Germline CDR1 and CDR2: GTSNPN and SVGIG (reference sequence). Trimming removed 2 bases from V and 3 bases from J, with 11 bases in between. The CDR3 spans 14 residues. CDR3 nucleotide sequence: TGTGCCTGGAGTCCGGGTTTATACAATCAGCCCCAGCATTTT. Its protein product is CAWSPGLYNQPQHF. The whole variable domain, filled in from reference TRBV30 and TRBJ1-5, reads SQTIHQWPATLVQPVGSPLSLECTVEGTSNPNLYWYRQAAGRGLQLLFYSVGIGQISSEVPQNLSASRPQDRQFILSSKKLLLSDSGFYLCAWSPGLYNQPQHFGDGTRLSIL.

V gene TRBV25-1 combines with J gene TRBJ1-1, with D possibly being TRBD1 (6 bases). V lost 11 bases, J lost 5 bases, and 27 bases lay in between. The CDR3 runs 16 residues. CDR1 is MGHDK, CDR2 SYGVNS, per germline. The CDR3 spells CAVTPPVHRVLTEAFF. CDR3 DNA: TGTGCCGTCACGCCCCCGGTCCACAGGGTGCTGACTGAAGCTTTCTTT.

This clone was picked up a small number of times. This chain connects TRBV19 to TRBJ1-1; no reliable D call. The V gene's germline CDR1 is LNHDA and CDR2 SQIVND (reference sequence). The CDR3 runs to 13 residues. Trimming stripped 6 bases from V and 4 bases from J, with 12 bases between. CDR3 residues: CASSGKERTEAFF. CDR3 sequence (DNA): TGTGCCAGTAGCGGAAAGGAACGCACTGAAGCTTTCTTT.

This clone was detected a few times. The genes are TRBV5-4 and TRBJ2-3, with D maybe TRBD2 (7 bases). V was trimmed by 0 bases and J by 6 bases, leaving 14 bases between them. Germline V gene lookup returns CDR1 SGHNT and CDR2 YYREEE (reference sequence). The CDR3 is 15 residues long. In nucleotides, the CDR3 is TGTGCCAGCAGCTTGGTCGGGGGGCGAGGGGATACGCAGTATTTT. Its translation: CASSLVGGRGDTQYF.

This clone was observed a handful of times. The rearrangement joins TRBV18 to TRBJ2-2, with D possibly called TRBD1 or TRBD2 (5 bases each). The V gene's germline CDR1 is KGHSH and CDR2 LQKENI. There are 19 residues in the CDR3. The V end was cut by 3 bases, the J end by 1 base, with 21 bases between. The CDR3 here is CASSPGPQGMVGNTGELFF. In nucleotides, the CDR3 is TGTGCCAGCTCACCGGGACCTCAGGGAATGGTTGGGAACACCGGGGAGCTGTTTTTT.

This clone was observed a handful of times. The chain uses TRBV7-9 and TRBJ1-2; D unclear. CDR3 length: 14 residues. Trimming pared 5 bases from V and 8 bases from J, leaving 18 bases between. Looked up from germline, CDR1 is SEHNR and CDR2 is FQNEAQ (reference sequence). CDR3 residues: CASSRPAIEDGYTF. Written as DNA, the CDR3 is TGTGCCAGCAGCCGACCGGCGATAGAAGACGGCTACACCTTC.

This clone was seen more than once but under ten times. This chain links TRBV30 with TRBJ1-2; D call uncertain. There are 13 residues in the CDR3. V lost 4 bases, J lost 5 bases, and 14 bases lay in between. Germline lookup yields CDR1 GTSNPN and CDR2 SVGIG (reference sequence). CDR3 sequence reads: CAWNPGGSYGYTF. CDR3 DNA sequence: TGTGCCTGGAACCCCGGCGGTTCGTATGGCTACACCTTC. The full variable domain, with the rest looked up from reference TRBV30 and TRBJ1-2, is SQTIHQWPATLVQPVGSPLSLECTVEGTSNPNLYWYRQAAGRGLQLLFYSVGIGQISSEVPQNLSASRPQDRQFILSSKKLLLSDSGFYLCAWNPGGSYGYTFGSGTRLTVV.